One sample yielded the 10 T cell receptor beta chains listed below, sequenced in a study of cytomegalovirus exposure and HLA in healthy donors (TCRdb year 2017). The library was produced with the immunoSEQ multiplex PCR assay. A mixture of 60 forward primers for TCR Vbeta segments and 13 reverse primers for TCR Jbeta segments was used in the multiplex PCR. The table comes from immuneACCESS by way of TCRdb, which keeps in-frame sequences with V and J called. Part of the clones is missing from these tables; in studies checked, under half for an unresolved V gene and the rest for unknown reasons. In this sample the table shows about 270,000 clones, 72% of which occur a single time. About 2.1% of the sample is taken by the ten largest. The sequenced sample was PBMCs. Receptors were obtained from a female donor in good health and CMV-seronegative.

The chain has TRBV4-1 and TRBJ2-5, with 13 bases aligning to TRBD2. V trimming: 3 bases; J trimming: 7 bases; junction bases outside the gene matches: 11. CDR1 MGHRA and CDR2 YSYEKL come from the germline V gene. The CDR3 runs to 17 residues. CDR3: CASSQIGTSGVRGTQYF. The CDR3 DNA sequence: TGCGCCAGCAGCCAGATCGGGACTAGCGGGGTCCGGGGGACCCAGTACTTC.

This clone appeared once. This chain joins TRBV11-2 and TRBJ2-7; TRBD2 matches 7 bases. CDR1 SGHAT and CDR2 FQNNGV come from the germline V gene. The CDR3 contains 15 residues. J was trimmed by 1 base and V by 3 bases; bases with no gene match: 6. CDR3 region: CASSFSRGESYEQYF. The DNA for the CDR3 is TGTGCCAGCAGCTTCTCCCGGGGGGAGTCCTACGAGCAGTACTTC. The variable domain in full, completed from reference TRBV11-2 and TRBJ2-7, reads EAGVAQSPRYKIIEKRQSVAFWCNPISGHATLYWYQQILGQGPKLLIQFQNNGVVDDSQLPKDRFSAERLKGVDSTLKIQPAKLEDSAVYLCASSFSRGESYEQYFGPGTRLTVT.

The rearrangement uses TRBV6-1 and TRBJ1-2, with D tentatively TRBD1 (6 bases). Germline CDR1 MNHNS, CDR2 SASEGT. Trimming left V 10 bases short and J 6 bases short, with 18 bases between. This CDR3 has 13 residues. CDR3 loop: CATYLTGLNGYTF. In nucleotides, the CDR3 is TGTGCCACCTACCTCACAGGGCTGAATGGCTACACCTTC.

Only one count was recorded for this clone. The V and J genes are TRBV12-5 and TRBJ2-1; D unresolved. From germline, CDR1 is LGHNT and CDR2 FRNRAP. V shed 0 bases and J shed 6 bases, with 6 bases lying between them. CDR3 size: 13 residues. CDR3 sequence (DNA): TGTGCTAGTGGTTTGGTCCACTTCAATGAGCAGTTCTTC. It translates to CASGLVHFNEQFF.

J is TRBJ2-5 and V is TRBV5-6, with TRBD1 identical over 8 bases. V lost 3 bases to trimming and J lost 2 bases; unmatched junction nucleotides: 9. The CDR3 covers 16 residues. CDR1 and CDR2 (germline): SGHDT, YYEEEE. Here the CDR3 DNA reads TGTGCCAGCAGCTCCCGCGACAGGGGCGTGCAAGAGACCCAGTACTTC. This gives the protein CASSSRDRGVQETQYF.

In regard to this clone: The germline gene is not matched at one end of the junction; a read error may be the cause. This chain joins TRBV7-9 and TRBJ2-7; the match to TRBD2 covers 9 bases. Germline CDR1 reads SEHNR; CDR2 reads FQNEAQ (reference sequence). This CDR3 has 14 residues. As DNA, the CDR3 is TGTTCCAGCAGCACCGTAGCGGGAGCGGGAGAGCAGTACTTC. Translated: CSSSTVAGAGEQYF.

CDR3 amino acids: CASSHVGQGKSSGANVLTF. The CDR3 coding sequence is TGTGCCAGCAGCCACGTCGGACAGGGGAAATCCTCTGGGGCCAACGTCCTGACTTTC. The chain links TRBV9 to TRBJ2-6, with TRBD1 matching 9 bases. The junction had 11 bases not matched to a gene; V was cut back by 4 bases and J by 0 bases. The V gene's germline CDR1 is SGDLS and CDR2 YYNGEE. The CDR3 has 19 residues.

The rearrangement links TRBV10-2 to TRBJ2-7, with a weak D call TRBD2 (6 bases). Germline V gene lookup returns CDR1 WSHSY and CDR2 SAAADI. This CDR3 has 14 residues. V lost 3 bases and J lost 5, with 14 bases in between. CDR3 bases: TGCGCCAGCAGTGACCGGACGGGGAGGAACGAGCAGTACTTC. Amino acid sequence: CASSDRTGRNEQYF.

The V and J genes are TRBV29-1 and TRBJ2-1; 7 positions agree with TRBD2. CDR3 size: 14 residues. J lost 0 bases, V lost 6 bases, and 5 bases had no gene match. Germline values: CDR1 SQVTM, CDR2 ANQGSEA. The CDR3 loop is CSVRGGSSYNEQFF. The CDR3, as DNA: TGCAGCGTCCGCGGGGGAAGCTCCTACAATGAGCAGTTCTTC.

The chain carries TRBV5-1 and TRBJ2-6; 12 bases fit TRBD1. This CDR3 has 15 residues. Germline V gene lookup returns CDR1 SGHRS and CDR2 YFSETQ. V shed 7 bases and J 2 bases; nucleotides not matched to a gene: 1. CDR3 region: CASRDRGPGANVLTF. Written as DNA, the CDR3 is TGCGCCAGCCGGGACAGGGGGCCTGGGGCCAACGTCCTGACTTTC.